The sequence of this TCR beta chain was determined in a study of control samples from healthy donors and cancer patients. The data were produced by immunoSEQ multiplex PCR, yet TCRdb's version contains in-frame clones alone and is incomplete. The sample holds 60,000 to 100,000 clones, 70% to 90% seen once. There are 15 residues in the CDR3. Germline CDR1 SNHLY, CDR2 FYNNEI. V trimming: 7 bases; J trimming: 5 bases; junction bases outside the gene matches: 10. This TCR derives from a man in his forties or fifties in good health. Input material: blood. The chain couples TRBV2 to TRBJ2-5; 10 nucleotides agree with TRBD1. Here the CDR3 reads CASKLDRGPGETQYF. The CDR3 region has the DNA TGTGCCAGCAAGTTAGACAGGGGGCCGGGGGAGACCCAGTACTTC.